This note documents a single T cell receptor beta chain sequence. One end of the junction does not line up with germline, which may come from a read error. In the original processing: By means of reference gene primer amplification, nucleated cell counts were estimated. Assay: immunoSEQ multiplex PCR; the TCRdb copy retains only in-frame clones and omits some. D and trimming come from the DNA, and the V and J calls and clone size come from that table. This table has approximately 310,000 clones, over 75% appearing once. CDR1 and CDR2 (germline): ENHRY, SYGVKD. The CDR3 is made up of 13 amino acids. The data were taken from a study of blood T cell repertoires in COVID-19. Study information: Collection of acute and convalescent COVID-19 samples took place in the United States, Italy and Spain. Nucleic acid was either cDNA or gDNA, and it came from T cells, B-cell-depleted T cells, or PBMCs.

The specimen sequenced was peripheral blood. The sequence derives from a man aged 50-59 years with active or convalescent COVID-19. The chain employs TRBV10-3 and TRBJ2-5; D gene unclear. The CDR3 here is CAIGDPGQETQYF. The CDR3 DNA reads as TGTGCCATCGGTGACCCCGGGCAAGAGACCCAGTACTTC.